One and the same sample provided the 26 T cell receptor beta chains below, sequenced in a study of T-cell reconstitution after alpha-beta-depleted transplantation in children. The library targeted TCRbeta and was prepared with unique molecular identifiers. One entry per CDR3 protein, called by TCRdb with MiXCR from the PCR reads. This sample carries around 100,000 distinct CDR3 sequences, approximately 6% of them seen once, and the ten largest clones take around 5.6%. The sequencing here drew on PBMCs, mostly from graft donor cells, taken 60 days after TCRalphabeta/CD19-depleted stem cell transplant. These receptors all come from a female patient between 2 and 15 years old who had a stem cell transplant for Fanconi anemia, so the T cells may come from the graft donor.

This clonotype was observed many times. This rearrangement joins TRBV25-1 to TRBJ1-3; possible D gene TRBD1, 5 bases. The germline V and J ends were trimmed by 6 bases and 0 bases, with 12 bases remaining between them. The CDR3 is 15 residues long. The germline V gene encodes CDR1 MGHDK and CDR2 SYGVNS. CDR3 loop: CASSGGIFSGNTIYF. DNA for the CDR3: TGTGCCAGCAGCGGGGGGATCTTCTCTGGAAACACCATATATTTT.

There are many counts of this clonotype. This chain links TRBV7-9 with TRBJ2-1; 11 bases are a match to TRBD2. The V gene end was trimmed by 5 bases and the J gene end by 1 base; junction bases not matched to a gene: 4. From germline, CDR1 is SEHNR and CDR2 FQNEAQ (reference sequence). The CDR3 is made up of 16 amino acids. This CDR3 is CASSGLAGGSYNEQFF. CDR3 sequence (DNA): TGTGCCAGCAGCGGCTTAGCGGGAGGGTCCTACAATGAGCAGTTCTTC.

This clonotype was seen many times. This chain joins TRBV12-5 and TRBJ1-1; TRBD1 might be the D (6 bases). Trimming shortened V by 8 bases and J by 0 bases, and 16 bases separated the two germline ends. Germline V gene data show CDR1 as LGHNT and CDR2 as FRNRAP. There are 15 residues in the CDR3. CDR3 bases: TGTGCTAGTCAGAGTAAGGGGGGGATGAACACTGAAGCTTTCTTT. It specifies CASQSKGGMNTEAFF. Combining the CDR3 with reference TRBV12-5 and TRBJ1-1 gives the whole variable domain DARVTQTPRHKVTEMGQEVTMRCQPILGHNTVFWYRQTMMQGLELLAYFRNRAPLDDSGMPKDRFSAEMPDATLATLKIQPSEPRDSAVYFCASQSKGGMNTEAFFGQGTRLTVV.

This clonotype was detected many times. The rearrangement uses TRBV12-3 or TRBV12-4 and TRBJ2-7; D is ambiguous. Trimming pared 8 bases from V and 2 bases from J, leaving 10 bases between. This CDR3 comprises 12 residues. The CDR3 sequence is CASSGRTYEQYF. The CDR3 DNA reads TGTGCCAGCTCAGGCAGGACCTACGAGCAGTACTTC.

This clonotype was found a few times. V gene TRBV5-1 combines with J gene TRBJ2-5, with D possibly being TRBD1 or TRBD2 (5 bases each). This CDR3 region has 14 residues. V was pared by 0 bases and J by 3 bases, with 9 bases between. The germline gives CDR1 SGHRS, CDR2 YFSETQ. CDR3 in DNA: TGCGCCAGCAGCTTGGCCGGGACGGAAGAGACCCAGTACTTC. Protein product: CASSLAGTEETQYF. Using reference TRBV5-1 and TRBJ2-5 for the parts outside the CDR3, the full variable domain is KAGVTQTPRYLIKTRGQQVTLSCSPISGHRSVSWYQQTPGQGLQFLFEYFSETQRNKGNFPGRFSGRQFSNSRSEMNVSTLELGDSALYLCASSLAGTEETQYFGPGTRLLVL.

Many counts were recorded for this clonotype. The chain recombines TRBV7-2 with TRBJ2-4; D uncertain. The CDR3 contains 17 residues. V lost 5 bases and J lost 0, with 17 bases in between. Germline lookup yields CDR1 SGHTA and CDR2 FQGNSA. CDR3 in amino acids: CASSPGWHLLAKNIQYF. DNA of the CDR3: TGTGCCAGCAGCCCCGGCTGGCACCTACTAGCCAAAAACATTCAGTACTTC.

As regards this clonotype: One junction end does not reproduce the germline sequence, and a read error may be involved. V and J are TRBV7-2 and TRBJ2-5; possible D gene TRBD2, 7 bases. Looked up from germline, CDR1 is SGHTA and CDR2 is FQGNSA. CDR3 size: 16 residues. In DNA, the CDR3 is TGTGCCAGCAGCTCCCCGGGGGGCCTTAGGCGAGAGACCGAGTACTTC. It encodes CASSSPGGLRRETEYF.

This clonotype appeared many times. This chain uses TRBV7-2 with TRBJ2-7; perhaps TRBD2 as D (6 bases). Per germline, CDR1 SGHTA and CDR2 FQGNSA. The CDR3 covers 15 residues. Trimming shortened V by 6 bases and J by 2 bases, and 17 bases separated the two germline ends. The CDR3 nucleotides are TGTGCCAGCAGGATAGATGGGGGGAGGCCCTACGAGCAGTACTTC. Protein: CASRIDGGRPYEQYF. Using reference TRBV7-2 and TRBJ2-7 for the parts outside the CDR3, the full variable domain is GAGVSQSPSNKVTEKGKDVELRCDPISGHTALYWYRQSLGQGLEFLIYFQGNSAPDKSGLPSDRFSAERTGGSVSTLTIQRTQQEDSAVYLCASRIDGGRPYEQYFGPGTRLTVT.

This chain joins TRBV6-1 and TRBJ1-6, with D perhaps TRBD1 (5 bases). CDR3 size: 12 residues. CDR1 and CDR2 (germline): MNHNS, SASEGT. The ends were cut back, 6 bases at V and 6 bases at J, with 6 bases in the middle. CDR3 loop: CASSQGNSPLHF. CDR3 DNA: TGTGCCAGCAGCCAGGGTAATTCACCCCTCCACTTT.

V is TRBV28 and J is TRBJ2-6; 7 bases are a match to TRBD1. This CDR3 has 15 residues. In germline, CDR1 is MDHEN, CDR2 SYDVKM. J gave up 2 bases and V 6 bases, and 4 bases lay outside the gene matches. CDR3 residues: CASRWTGAGANVLTF. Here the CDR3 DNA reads TGTGCCAGCAGGTGGACAGGTGCTGGGGCCAACGTCCTGACTTTC.

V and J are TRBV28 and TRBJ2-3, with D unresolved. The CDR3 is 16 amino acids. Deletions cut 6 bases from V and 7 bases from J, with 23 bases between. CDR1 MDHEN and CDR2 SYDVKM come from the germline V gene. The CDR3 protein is CASSVDQLGSSYTQYF. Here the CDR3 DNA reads TGTGCCAGCAGCGTCGACCAACTGGGGTCCTCTTATACGCAGTATTTT. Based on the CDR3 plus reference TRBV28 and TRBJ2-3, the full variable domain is DVKVTQSSRYLVKRTGEKVFLECVQDMDHENMFWYRQDPGLGLRLIYFSYDVKMKEKGDIPEGYSVSREKKERFSLILESASTNQTSMYLCASSVDQLGSSYTQYFGPGTRLTVL.

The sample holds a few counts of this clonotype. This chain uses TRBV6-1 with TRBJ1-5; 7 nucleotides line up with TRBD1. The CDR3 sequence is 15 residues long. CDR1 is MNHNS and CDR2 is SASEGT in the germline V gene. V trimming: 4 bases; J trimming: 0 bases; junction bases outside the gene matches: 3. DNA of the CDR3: TGTGCCAGCAGTGTGGGACAGCATAGCAATCAGCCCCAGCATTTT. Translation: CASSVGQHSNQPQHF.

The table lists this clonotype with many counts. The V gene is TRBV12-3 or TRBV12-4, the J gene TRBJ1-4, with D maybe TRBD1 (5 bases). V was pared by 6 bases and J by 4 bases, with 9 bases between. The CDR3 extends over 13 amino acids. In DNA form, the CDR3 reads TGTGCCAGCAGAGGGACGGGTAATGAAAAACTGTTTTTT. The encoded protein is CASRGTGNEKLFF.

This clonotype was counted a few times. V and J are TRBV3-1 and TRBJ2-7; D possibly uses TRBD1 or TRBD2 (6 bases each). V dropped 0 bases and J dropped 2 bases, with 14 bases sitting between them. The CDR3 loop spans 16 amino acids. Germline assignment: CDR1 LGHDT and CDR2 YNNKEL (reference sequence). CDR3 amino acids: CASSQEQGGRAYEQYF. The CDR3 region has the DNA TGTGCCAGCAGCCAAGAACAAGGGGGGAGAGCCTACGAGCAGTACTTC.

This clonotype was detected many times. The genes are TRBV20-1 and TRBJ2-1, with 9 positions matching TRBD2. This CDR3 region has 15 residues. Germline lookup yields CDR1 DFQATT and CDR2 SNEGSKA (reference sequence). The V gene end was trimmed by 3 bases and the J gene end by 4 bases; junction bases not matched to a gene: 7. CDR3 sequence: CSASKAGGLYNEQFF. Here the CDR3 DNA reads TGCAGTGCTAGCAAAGCGGGAGGTTTATACAATGAGCAGTTCTTC.

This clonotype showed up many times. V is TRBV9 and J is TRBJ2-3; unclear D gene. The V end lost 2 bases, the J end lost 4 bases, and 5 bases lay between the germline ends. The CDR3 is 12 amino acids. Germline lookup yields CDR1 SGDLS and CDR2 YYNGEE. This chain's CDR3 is CASSVAADTQYF. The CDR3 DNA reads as TGTGCCAGCAGCGTGGCGGCAGATACGCAGTATTTT.

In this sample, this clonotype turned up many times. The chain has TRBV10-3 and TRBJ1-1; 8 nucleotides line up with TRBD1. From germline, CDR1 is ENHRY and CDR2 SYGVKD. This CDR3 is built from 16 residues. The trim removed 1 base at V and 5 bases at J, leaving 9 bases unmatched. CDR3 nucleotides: TGTGCCATCAGTGAGTTCAGGGGGCGCTTGGGAACTGAAGCTTTCTTT. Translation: CAISEFRGRLGTEAFF.

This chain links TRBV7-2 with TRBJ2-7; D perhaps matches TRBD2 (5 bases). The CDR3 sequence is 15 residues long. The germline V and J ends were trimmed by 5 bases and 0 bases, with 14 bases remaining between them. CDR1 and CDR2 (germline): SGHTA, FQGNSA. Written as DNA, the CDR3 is TGTGCCAGCAGCCCTCGAGAGGGTATCTCCTACGAGCAGTACTTC. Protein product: CASSPREGISYEQYF.

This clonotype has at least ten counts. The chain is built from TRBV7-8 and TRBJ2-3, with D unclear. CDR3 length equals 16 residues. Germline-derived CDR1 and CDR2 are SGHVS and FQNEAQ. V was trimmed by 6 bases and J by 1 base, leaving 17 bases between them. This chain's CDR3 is CASSNPDWSGTDTQYF. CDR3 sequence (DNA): TGTGCCAGCAGTAACCCCGACTGGTCTGGCACAGATACGCAGTATTTT.

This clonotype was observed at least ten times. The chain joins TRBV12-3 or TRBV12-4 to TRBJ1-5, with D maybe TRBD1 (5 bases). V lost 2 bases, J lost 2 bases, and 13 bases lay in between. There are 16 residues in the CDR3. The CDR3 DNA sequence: TGTGCCAGCAGTTTACGGGCAGCCAGGGGCAATCAGCCCCAGCATTTT. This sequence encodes CASSLRAARGNQPQHF.

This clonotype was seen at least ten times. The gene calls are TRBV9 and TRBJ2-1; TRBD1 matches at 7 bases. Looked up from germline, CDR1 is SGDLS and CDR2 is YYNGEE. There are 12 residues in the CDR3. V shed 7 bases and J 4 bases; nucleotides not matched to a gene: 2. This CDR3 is CASSTGYNEQFF. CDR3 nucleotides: TGTGCCAGCTCGACAGGGTACAATGAGCAGTTCTTC.

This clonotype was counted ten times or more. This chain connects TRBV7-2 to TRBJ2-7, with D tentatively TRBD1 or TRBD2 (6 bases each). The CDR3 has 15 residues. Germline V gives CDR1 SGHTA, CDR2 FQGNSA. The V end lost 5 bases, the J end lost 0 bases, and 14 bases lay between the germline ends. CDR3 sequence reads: CASSTRGLYSYEQYF. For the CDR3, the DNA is TGTGCCAGCAGCACCCGGGGGCTCTACTCCTACGAGCAGTACTTC.

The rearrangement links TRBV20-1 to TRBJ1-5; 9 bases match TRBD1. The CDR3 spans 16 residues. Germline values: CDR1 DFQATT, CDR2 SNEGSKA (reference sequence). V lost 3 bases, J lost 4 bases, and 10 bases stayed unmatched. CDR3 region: CSASRSGTGWNQPQHF. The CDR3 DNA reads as TGCAGTGCTAGTAGGTCAGGGACAGGGTGGAATCAGCCCCAGCATTTT.

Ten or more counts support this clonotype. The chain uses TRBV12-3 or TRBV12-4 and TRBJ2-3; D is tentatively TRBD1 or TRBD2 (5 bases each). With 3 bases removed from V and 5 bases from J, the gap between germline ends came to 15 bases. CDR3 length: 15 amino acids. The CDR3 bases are TGTGCCAGCAGTTTCTGGGACCAGATTTTAGATACGCAGTATTTT. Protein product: CASSFWDQILDTQYF.

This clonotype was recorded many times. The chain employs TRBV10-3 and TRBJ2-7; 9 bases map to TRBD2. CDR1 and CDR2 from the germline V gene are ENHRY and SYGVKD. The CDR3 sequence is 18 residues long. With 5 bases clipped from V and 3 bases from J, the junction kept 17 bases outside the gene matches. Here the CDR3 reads CAISPAGRGGRDRYEQYF. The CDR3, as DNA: TGTGCCATCAGTCCAGCCGGAAGGGGCGGGAGGGATCGCTACGAGCAGTACTTC.

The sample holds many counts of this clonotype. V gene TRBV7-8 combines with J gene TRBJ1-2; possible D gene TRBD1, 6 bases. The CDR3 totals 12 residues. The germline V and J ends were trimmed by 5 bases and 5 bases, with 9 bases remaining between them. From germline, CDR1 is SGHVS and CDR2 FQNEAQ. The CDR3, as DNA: TGTGCCAGCAGCGTGGACAGTTATGGCTACACCTTC. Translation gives CASSVDSYGYTF.